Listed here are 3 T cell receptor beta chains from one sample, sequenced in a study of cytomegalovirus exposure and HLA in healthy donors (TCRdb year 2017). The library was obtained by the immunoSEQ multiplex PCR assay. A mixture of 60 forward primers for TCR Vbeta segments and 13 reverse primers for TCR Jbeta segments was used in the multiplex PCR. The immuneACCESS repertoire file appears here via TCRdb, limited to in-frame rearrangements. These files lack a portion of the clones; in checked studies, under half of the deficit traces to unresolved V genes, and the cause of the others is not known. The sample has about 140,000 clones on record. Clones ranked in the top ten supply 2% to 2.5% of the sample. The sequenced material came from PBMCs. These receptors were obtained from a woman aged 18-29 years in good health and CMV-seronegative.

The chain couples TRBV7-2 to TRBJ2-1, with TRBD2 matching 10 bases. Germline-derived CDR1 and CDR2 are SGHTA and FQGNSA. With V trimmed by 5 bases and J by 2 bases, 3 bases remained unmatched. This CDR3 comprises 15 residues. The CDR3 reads CASSPSGGTYNEQFF. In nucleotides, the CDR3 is TGTGCCAGCAGCCCTAGCGGGGGAACCTACAATGAGCAGTTCTTC.

The CDR3 loop reads CASSYGQGLTQETQYF. In nucleotides, the CDR3 is TGTGCCAGCAGTTACGGACAGGGACTTACCCAAGAGACCCAGTACTTC. The gene calls are TRBV11-3 and TRBJ2-5; 8 bases align to TRBD1. The CDR3 runs to 16 residues. CDR1 is SGHNT and CDR2 is YENEEA in the germline V gene. The V segment lost 6 bases and the J segment 1 base; nucleotides outside the gene matches: 10.

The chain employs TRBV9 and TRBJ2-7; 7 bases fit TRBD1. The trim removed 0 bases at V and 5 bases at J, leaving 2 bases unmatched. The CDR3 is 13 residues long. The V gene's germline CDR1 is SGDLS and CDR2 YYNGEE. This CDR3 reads CASSVGQGDEQYF. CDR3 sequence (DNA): TGTGCCAGCAGCGTAGGTCAGGGGGACGAGCAGTACTTC.